Below are 20 T cell receptor beta chains sequenced from a single sample in a study. MiXCR, applied by TCRdb to the 5' RACE reads, yields one record per CDR3 protein. The sample holds nearly 40,000 distinct CDR3 sequences, about 19% seen once. The sequencing input was naive CD4+ T cells sorted from a lymph node. Subset described: naive CD4+ T cells, CD4+CD45RA+CD25-. The receptors were gathered from a female donor with breast cancer.

This clonotype occurred many times. The chain employs TRBV7-3 and TRBJ2-3; D is unclear. CDR1 and CDR2 (germline): SGHTA, FQGTGA. V shed 5 bases and J shed 6 bases, with 9 bases lying between them. This CDR3 contains 12 residues. CDR3 nucleotides: TGTGCCAGCAGCCCTGTAGGGGATACGCAGTATTTT. Amino acids: CASSPVGDTQYF. Supplemented by reference TRBV7-3 and TRBJ2-3, the full variable domain reads GAGVSQTPSNKVTEKGKYVELRCDPISGHTALYWYRQSLGQGPEFLIYFQGTGAADDSGLPNDRFFAVRPEGSVSTLKIQRTERGDSAVYLCASSPVGDTQYFGPGTRLTVL.

J is TRBJ2-1 and V is TRBV5-1; TRBD1 matches 8 bases. The CDR3 length is 14 residues. CDR1 is SGHRS and CDR2 is YFSETQ in the germline V gene. V lost 4 bases to trimming and J lost 4 bases; unmatched junction nucleotides: 4. In DNA form, the CDR3 reads TGCGCCAGCAGCATCGGGACAGGTTACAATGAGCAGTTCTTC. This translates into CASSIGTGYNEQFF.

This chain links TRBV4-1 with TRBJ2-2, with TRBD2 identical over 12 bases. This CDR3 contains 20 residues. Per the germline V gene, CDR1 is MGHRA and CDR2 is YSYEKL. The V gene end was trimmed by 3 bases and the J gene end by 6 bases; junction bases not matched to a gene: 17. CDR3 protein: CASSQGRAPRASGRAGELFF. The CDR3 nucleotides are TGCGCCAGCAGCCAGGGCCGAGCTCCAAGGGCTAGCGGGAGGGCCGGGGAGCTGTTTTTT.

In its sample, this clonotype was seen many times. J is TRBJ2-2 and V is TRBV29-1, with D possibly being TRBD1 (7 bases). Germline loops: CDR1 SQVTM, CDR2 ANQGSEA. The CDR3 extends over 14 amino acids. Trimming left V 4 bases short and J 1 base short, with 10 bases between. The CDR3 region is CSVGRDRNTGELFF. CDR3 in DNA: TGCAGCGTTGGGCGGGACAGGAACACCGGGGAGCTGTTTTTT.

The table lists this clonotype with many counts. The genes are TRBV6-2 or TRBV6-3 and TRBJ2-7, with 13 bases identical to TRBD2. This CDR3 contains 16 residues. V trimming: 6 bases; J trimming: 6 bases; junction bases outside the gene matches: 11. Germline V lookup: CDR1 MNHEY, CDR2 SVGEGT. The CDR3, as DNA: TGTGCCAGCAGCCATGGACTAGCGGGAGCTCTACGCGAGCAGTACTTC. This translates into CASSHGLAGALREQYF.

J is TRBJ1-1 and V is TRBV7-9, with TRBD1 identical over 7 bases. The CDR3 has 11 residues. V shed 5 bases, J shed 7 bases, and the junction held 1 base outside the gene matches. CDR1 and CDR2 (germline): SEHNR, FQNEAQ (reference sequence). The DNA for the CDR3 is TGTGCCAGCAGCCGGGACAGTGAAGCTTTCTTT. It yields the protein CASSRDSEAFF.

About this clonotype itself: The conserved phenylalanine or tryptophan is not found at the CDR3 terminus, so this likely reflects a read error. DNA of the CDR3: TGTGCCAGTCTGACAGTTAGGAACACTGAAGCTTTCCTT. It translates to CASLTVRNTEAFL. This rearrangement joins TRBV6-5 to TRBJ1-1; D may be TRBD1 (5 bases). The CDR3 is 13 residues long. The germline CDR1 and CDR2 sequences are MNHEY and SVGAGI. V dropped 9 bases and J dropped 1 base, with 12 bases sitting between them.

This chain uses TRBV28 with TRBJ2-3; 9 bases are shared with TRBD2. This CDR3 is 17 amino acids long. V lost 3 bases to trimming and J lost 5 bases; unmatched junction nucleotides: 12. Germline lookup yields CDR1 MDHEN and CDR2 SYDVKM. The CDR3 here is CASSFANAGGPQDTQYF. The DNA of the CDR3 is TGTGCCAGCAGTTTCGCCAACGCGGGAGGGCCTCAAGATACGCAGTATTTT.

The chain carries TRBV20-1 and TRBJ2-1; D perhaps matches TRBD2 (7 bases). The germline V gene has CDR1 DFQATT and CDR2 SNEGSKA (reference sequence). This CDR3 has 18 amino acids. Trimming pared 0 bases from V and 6 bases from J, leaving 24 bases between. CDR3 bases: TGCAGTGCTAGAGATATCCATACGATCGGGGGGCGCCCCAATGAGCAGTTCTTC. Translation: CSARDIHTIGGRPNEQFF.

This clonotype was seen a few times. The chain couples TRBV28 to TRBJ2-1; 9 bases match TRBD2. V lost 8 bases to trimming and J lost 0 bases; unmatched junction nucleotides: 8. Looked up from germline, CDR1 is MDHEN and CDR2 is SYDVKM. The CDR3 has 16 amino acids. DNA for the CDR3: TGTGCCAGCCACGGGGCGGGAGGGCCCTCCTACAATGAGCAGTTCTTC. Amino acid sequence: CASHGAGGPSYNEQFF.

As regards this clonotype: A much larger clonotype is one base distant, so this may be a read error. The CDR3: CASCYTYEQYF. CDR3 coding DNA: TGTGCCAGCTGTTACACCTACGAGCAGTACTTC. V is TRBV5-6 and J is TRBJ2-7; D ambiguous. CDR1 SGHDT and CDR2 YYEEEE come from the germline V gene. This CDR3 is 11 amino acids long. V dropped 7 bases and J dropped 2 bases, with 7 bases sitting between them.

This clonotype has only a few counts. The chain carries TRBV6-2 or TRBV6-3 and TRBJ2-1; D ambiguous. Germline V CDR1 and CDR2: MNHEY, SVGEGT. The ends were cut back, 2 bases at V and 7 bases at J, with 12 bases in the middle. CDR3 length: 14 residues. CDR3 in DNA: TGTGCCAGCAGTTACCCCGCGACTGAGAATGAGCAGTTCTTC. Protein sequence: CASSYPATENEQFF.

This clonotype has more than one count but fewer than ten. The rearrangement joins TRBV7-9 to TRBJ2-1, with 8 positions matching TRBD2. CDR3 size: 15 residues. V was pared by 5 bases and J by 3 bases, with 6 bases of the junction left unmatched. CDR1 is SEHNR, CDR2 FQNEAQ, per germline (reference sequence). Here the CDR3 reads CASSETSGYYNEQFF. The DNA for the CDR3 is TGTGCCAGCAGCGAAACTAGCGGCTACTACAATGAGCAGTTCTTC.

The rearrangement links TRBV19 to TRBJ1-1; 9 bases fit TRBD1. After removal of 4 bases from V and 5 bases from J, the junction contained 8 bases not matched to a gene. Germline V gives CDR1 LNHDA, CDR2 SQIVND (reference sequence). The length of the CDR3 is 15 residues. The CDR3 loop is CASSTQGADLTEAFF. CDR3 sequence (DNA): TGTGCCAGTAGTACACAGGGGGCCGATCTGACTGAAGCTTTCTTT.

This clonotype was picked up many times. The chain joins TRBV29-1 to TRBJ1-2; a weak D match, TRBD1 (6 bases). The ends were cut back, 7 bases at V and 4 bases at J, with 13 bases in the middle. The CDR3 is 12 amino acids. CDR1 is SQVTM, CDR2 ANQGSEA, per germline. This CDR3 reads CSAAGESYGYTF. In nucleotides, the CDR3 is TGCAGCGCAGCAGGGGAAAGCTATGGCTACACCTTC.

This clonotype is labeled medium-sized. The genes are TRBV5-5 and TRBJ1-2, with D hard to call. V was trimmed by 4 bases and J by 1 base, leaving 14 bases between them. Germline loops: CDR1 SGHKS, CDR2 YYEKEE (reference sequence). CDR3 length: 15 residues. The CDR3 DNA reads as TGTGCCAGCAGCGTCTATCGGGTGGTTAACTATGGCTACACCTTC. Encoded protein: CASSVYRVVNYGYTF.

CDR3 in DNA: TGCAGTGCTACAGTACGGGACAGGGGTAGTGCCAATCAGCCCCAGCATTTT. It encodes CSATVRDRGSANQPQHF. The J gene is TRBJ1-5, the V gene TRBV20-1; the match to TRBD1 covers 10 bases. From germline, CDR1 is DFQATT and CDR2 SNEGSKA (reference sequence). This CDR3 contains 17 residues. The V and J ends lost 4 bases and 3 bases, in that order; junction bases with no gene match: 12.

This clonotype was seen only once. This clone may be a read error of a much larger clone one base away. The chain has TRBV7-9 and TRBJ2-1; D might be TRBD1 (6 bases). Germline values: CDR1 SEHNR, CDR2 FQNEAQ (reference sequence). The length of the CDR3 is 14 residues. The CDR3 region is CASSLSVGAREQSF. In nucleotides, the CDR3 is TGTGCCAGCAGCTTATCGGTGGGGGCGCGTGAGCAGTCCTTC. Combining the CDR3 with reference TRBV7-9 and TRBJ2-1 gives the whole variable domain DTGVSQNPRHKITKRGQNVTFRCDPISEHNRLYWYRQTLGQGPEFLTYFQNEAQLEKSRLLSDRFSAERPKGSFSTLEIQRTEQGDSAMYLCASSLSVGAREQSFGPGTRLTVL.

This clonotype was found a few times. As DNA, the CDR3 is TGTGCCAGCAGCCCGACCGGGACTGCCGAAGATACGCAGTATTTT. Protein: CASSPTGTAEDTQYF. The chain is built from TRBV5-4 and TRBJ2-3, with D maybe TRBD2 (6 bases). This CDR3 has 15 amino acids. V lost 4 bases to trimming and J lost 5 bases, with 17 bases between them. The germline V gene encodes CDR1 SGHNT and CDR2 YYREEE (reference sequence).

This clonotype was observed many times. The chain uses TRBV30 and TRBJ2-5; D may be TRBD2 (5 bases). V shed 3 bases and J shed 1 base, with 12 bases lying between them. CDR1 GTSNPN and CDR2 SVGIG come from the germline V gene (reference sequence). The CDR3 loop spans 14 amino acids. The CDR3 DNA reads TGTGCCTGGAGGCCACGACTACGCCAAGAGACCCAGTACTTC. This encodes CAWRPRLRQETQYF.